This TCR beta chain is from a study of beta chain features in type 1 diabetes. CD4+ naive, central memory, regulatory and stem cell-like memory cells were sorted via CD45RO/CCR7/CD25/CD127/CD95/CD27. This clone was seen a few times. Its target is not known. The V end was cut by 6 bases, the J end by 3 bases, with 24 bases between. The length of the CDR3 is 16 residues. Germline V gives CDR1 SQVTM, CDR2 ANQGSEA. Broader study findings: The study found moderately but significantly shorter TCRB CDR3s in all four CD4+ subsets of Type 1 diabetes patients. TCRB repertoires of naive, central memory and Treg cells appeared more similar among patients than among healthy donors.

Since all of the isolated RNA was reverse transcribed, expressed TCRB transcripts were what got sequenced. Repertoires were generated with immunoSEQ multiplex PCR, while TCRdb's copy carries only in-frame clones and drops some. The table has about 900,000 clones, 15% to 20% seen once. The TCR was taken from a young woman in good health. The sample comprised naive CD4+ T cells from blood. The rearrangement links TRBV29-1 to TRBJ2-7; weak D call: TRBD1 (6 bases). As DNA, the CDR3 is TGCAGCGTCTCGGCAAAAAGGACCGGGACAAACTACGAGCAGTACTTC. Protein sequence: CSVSAKRTGTNYEQYF.